Below are 23 T cell receptor beta chains sequenced from a single sample in a study of CD4+ T cells in melanoma. Using immunoSEQ multiplex PCR, the repertoire was profiled, and TCRdb retains in-frame clones only, with some absent. The table lists over 15,000 clones, around 77% of them singletons, with about 12% in the top ten. Sequencing was done on a sample of cells from a culture (not recorded whether cultured in vitro). These receptors came from a human donor with melanoma.

The gene calls are TRBV9 and TRBJ2-2, with a weak D call TRBD1 (5 bases). Looked up from germline, CDR1 is SGDLS and CDR2 is YYNGEE. This CDR3 comprises 14 residues. V dropped 7 bases and J dropped 7 bases, with 17 bases sitting between them. The DNA of the CDR3 is TGTGCCAGCGGGGCCGCCAGGGCGGTCGGGGAGCTGTTTTTT. Translating gives CASGAARAVGELFF.

The rearrangement uses TRBV19 and TRBJ2-6; D is possibly TRBD2 (5 bases). The CDR3 has 17 amino acids. V gave up 7 bases and J gave up 0 bases, with 16 bases separating them. The V gene's germline CDR1 is LNHDA and CDR2 SQIVND (reference sequence). The CDR3 DNA sequence: TGTGCCAGTATTACTACCCGTGGGAGCTCTGGGGCCAACGTCCTGACTTTC. This translates into CASITTRGSSGANVLTF.

In its sample, this clone was seen a few times. This chain connects TRBV11-3 to TRBJ2-7, with D possibly TRBD2 on 6 matching bases. V lost 2 bases and J lost 1, with 9 bases in between. The CDR3 is 14 amino acids. Per germline, CDR1 SGHNT and CDR2 YENEEA. The CDR3 DNA is TGTGCCAGCAGCTTATCGGGGGTTTCCTACGAGCAGTACTTC. It specifies CASSLSGVSYEQYF. Supplemented by reference TRBV11-3 and TRBJ2-7, the full variable domain reads EAGVVQSPRYKIIEKKQPVAFWCNPISGHNTLYWYLQNLGQGPELLIRYENEEAVDDSQLPKDRFSAERLKGVDSTLKIQPAELGDSAVYLCASSLSGVSYEQYFGPGTRLTVT.

The rearrangement uses TRBV5-4 and TRBJ2-6; possible D gene TRBD1, 6 bases. V lost 4 bases, J lost 0 bases, and 11 bases lay in between. CDR1 and CDR2 from the germline V gene are SGHNT and YYREEE (reference sequence). The CDR3 runs to 16 residues. CDR3 nucleotides: TGTGCCAGCAGCCTTGGGACACGCTCTGGGGCCAACGTCCTGACTTTC. Translation: CASSLGTRSGANVLTF.

This rearrangement joins TRBV5-1 to TRBJ2-1, with D unclear. The CDR3 loop spans 18 amino acids. The V gene lost 0 bases and the J gene lost 4 bases, with 20 bases spanning the gap. CDR1 and CDR2 from the germline V gene are SGHRS and YFSETQ. The CDR3 nucleotides are TGCGCCAGCAGCTTGGTGGGTGCGTTACAGACGAATTACAATGAGCAGTTCTTC. This gives the protein CASSLVGALQTNYNEQFF.

The chain is built from TRBV11-2 and TRBJ1-1; unclear D gene. CDR1 is SGHAT and CDR2 is FQNNGV in the germline V gene. This CDR3 region has 14 residues. V was cut by 4 bases and J by 7 bases, with 16 bases left in between. CDR3 protein: CASSSGERRLEAFF. The CDR3 coding sequence is TGTGCCAGCAGCTCTGGGGAGAGGCGGCTTGAAGCTTTCTTT.

This clone was counted between two and nine times. The chain combines TRBV19 with TRBJ2-7; TRBD2 matches at 8 bases. The germline V gene encodes CDR1 LNHDA and CDR2 SQIVND (reference sequence). The V gene end was trimmed by 5 bases and the J gene end by 2 bases; junction bases not matched to a gene: 5. This CDR3 contains 14 residues. Here the CDR3 DNA reads TGTGCCAGTAGTCCCGGGAGGGGGACCTACGAGCAGTACTTC. This translates into CASSPGRGTYEQYF.

The rearrangement joins TRBV2 to TRBJ1-3; 8 nucleotides line up with TRBD1. The V and J ends lost 6 bases and 0 bases, in that order; junction bases with no gene match: 1. The CDR3 is 14 amino acids. Germline V lookup: CDR1 SNHLY, CDR2 FYNNEI. The CDR3 DNA follows: TGTGCCAGCAGGGGACAGGTCTCTGGAAACACCATATATTTT. Residues: CASRGQVSGNTIYF.

This chain joins TRBV4-1 and TRBJ2-7; 10 nucleotides match TRBD2. J lost 4 bases, V lost 1 base, and 4 bases had no gene match. CDR1 and CDR2 (germline): MGHRA, YSYEKL. This CDR3 has 15 amino acids. This CDR3 is CASSQASGGAYEQYF. For the CDR3, the DNA is TGCGCCAGCAGCCAAGCTAGCGGGGGAGCTTACGAGCAGTACTTC.

This clone came up once. V is TRBV5-1 and J is TRBJ1-6; D perhaps matches TRBD1 (6 bases). The germline V gene has CDR1 SGHRS and CDR2 YFSETQ. Between the trimmed V and J ends, which lost 2 bases and 5 bases, there was a span of 14 bases. There are 16 residues in the CDR3. Written as DNA, the CDR3 is TGCGCCAGCAGCTTCGGGGGCTTAATTAATAATTCACCCCTCCACTTT. Protein: CASSFGGLINNSPLHF.

This CDR3 reads CASSEQLAAYNEQFF. As DNA, the CDR3 is TGTGCCAGCAGTGAACAACTAGCGGCCTACAATGAGCAGTTCTTC. The chain combines TRBV2 with TRBJ2-1; 8 bases are shared with TRBD2. In germline, CDR1 is SNHLY, CDR2 FYNNEI. CDR3 length: 15 residues. V trimming: 2 bases; J trimming: 2 bases; junction bases outside the gene matches: 2. Based on the CDR3 plus reference TRBV2 and TRBJ2-1, the full variable domain is EPEVTQTPSHQVTQMGQEVILRCVPISNHLYFYWYRQILGQKVEFLVSFYNNEISEKSEIFDDQFSVERPDGSNFTLKIRSTKLEDSAMYFCASSEQLAAYNEQFFGPGTRLTVL.

On this clone itself: At one end, the junction sequence differs from germline, possibly due to a read error. V usage is TRBV4-1 and J usage is TRBJ2-5, with TRBD2 matching 11 bases. This CDR3 comprises 17 residues. Germline CDR1 MGHRA, CDR2 YSYEKL. CDR3 region: CDSSQDRSLAGGGTQYF. The CDR3, as DNA: TGCGACAGCAGCCAAGATCGATCTCTAGCGGGGGGCGGAACCCAGTACTTC.

This clone is medium-sized by share. The chain has TRBV2 and TRBJ1-6; unclear D gene. V lost 10 bases and J 0 bases, leaving 13 bases between the germline ends. Germline V gene lookup returns CDR1 SNHLY and CDR2 FYNNEI. The CDR3 extends over 15 amino acids. This CDR3 is CATKRSSSYNSPLHF. DNA of the CDR3: TGTGCCACCAAGCGTAGCAGCTCCTATAATTCACCCCTCCACTTT.

A few counts support this clone. V gene TRBV7-9 combines with J gene TRBJ1-1, with D possibly matching TRBD1 (5 bases). The CDR3 loop spans 14 amino acids. Germline values: CDR1 SEHNR, CDR2 FQNEAQ (reference sequence). V gave up 7 bases and J gave up 5 bases, with 17 bases separating them. The DNA of the CDR3 is TGTGCCAGCACCCCCCCCGGGTCAGGGACTGAAGCTTTCTTT. It is translated as CASTPPGSGTEAFF.

This sequence joins TRBV7-9 and TRBJ2-5, with 14 bases lining up with TRBD2. The CDR3 contains 17 residues. Germline V gene lookup returns CDR1 SEHNR and CDR2 FQNEAQ (reference sequence). Germline trimming cut 1 base from V and 4 bases from J; bases unmatched to any gene: 5. CDR3 DNA: TGTGCCAGCAGCTTAGAATGGGGGACTAGCGGGGGAGAGACCCAGTACTTC. Translation gives CASSLEWGTSGGETQYF.

The genes are TRBV4-2 and TRBJ1-1, with 7 bases lining up with TRBD1. Germline assignment: CDR1 LGHNA and CDR2 YNFKEQ. CDR3 length equals 17 residues. Unmatched junction bases numbered 11, after V lost 4 bases and J lost 0 bases. CDR3 nucleotides: TGTGCCAGCAGCCCACCCCAGGGACAGACTATGAACACTGAAGCTTTCTTT. Protein: CASSPPQGQTMNTEAFF.

This chain uses TRBV7-9 with TRBJ2-7, with D unclear. The V gene's germline CDR1 is SEHNR and CDR2 FQNEAQ (reference sequence). The length of the CDR3 is 14 residues. V dropped 1 base and J dropped 2 bases, with 9 bases sitting between them. CDR3: CASSLGPGPYEQYF. CDR3 DNA: TGTGCCAGCAGCTTAGGTCCAGGTCCCTACGAGCAGTACTTC.

This chain joins TRBV11-3 and TRBJ2-1, with D possibly being TRBD1 or TRBD2 (6 bases each). Trimming shortened V by 5 bases and J by 0 bases, and 11 bases separated the two germline ends. From germline, CDR1 is SGHNT and CDR2 YENEEA. The CDR3 totals 15 residues. The CDR3 nucleotides are TGTGCCAGCAGCGGGGGGCCGGGCTCCTACAATGAGCAGTTCTTC. Its protein is CASSGGPGSYNEQFF.

The chain combines TRBV2 with TRBJ2-1; the match to TRBD2 covers 9 bases. CDR1 and CDR2 from the germline V gene are SNHLY and FYNNEI. The CDR3 runs to 15 residues. V lost 7 bases and J lost 3; bases outside the gene matches: 7. The CDR3 nucleotides read TGTGCCAGCAATCCTAGCGGGAAAAACTACAATGAGCAGTTCTTC. Protein sequence: CASNPSGKNYNEQFF. Using reference TRBV2 and TRBJ2-1 for the parts outside the CDR3, the full variable domain is EPEVTQTPSHQVTQMGQEVILRCVPISNHLYFYWYRQILGQKVEFLVSFYNNEISEKSEIFDDQFSVERPDGSNFTLKIRSTKLEDSAMYFCASNPSGKNYNEQFFGPGTRLTVL.

This chain uses TRBV6-5 with TRBJ1-1; D remains unclear. Germline V CDR1 and CDR2: MNHEY, SVGAGI. Between the trimmed V and J ends, which lost 6 bases and 3 bases, there was a span of 8 bases. The CDR3 is made up of 12 amino acids. This CDR3 is CASSDQHTEAFF. As DNA, the CDR3 is TGTGCCAGCAGCGACCAACACACTGAAGCTTTCTTT.

This clone was counted once. The rearrangement uses TRBV5-1 and TRBJ2-3, with D perhaps being TRBD1 or TRBD2 (5 bases each). The germline V and J ends were trimmed by 3 bases and 0 bases, with 11 bases remaining between them. The CDR3 loop spans 15 amino acids. The germline V gene encodes CDR1 SGHRS and CDR2 YFSETQ. CDR3 nucleotides: TGCGCCAGCAGCTCCTCCGGGGCAAGCACAGATACGCAGTATTTT. This codes for CASSSSGASTDTQYF.

This clone was seen a handful of times. This rearrangement joins TRBV19 to TRBJ2-2; TRBD1 matches at 9 bases. The CDR3 covers 16 residues. V gave up 6 bases and J gave up 6 bases; unmatched junction bases: 11. Germline CDR1 reads LNHDA; CDR2 reads SQIVND (reference sequence). CDR3: CASRPRTGAVAGELFF. CDR3 in DNA: TGTGCCAGTAGACCCCGGACAGGGGCGGTTGCCGGGGAGCTGTTTTTT. The whole variable domain, filled in from reference TRBV19 and TRBJ2-2, reads DGGITQSPKYLFRKEGQNVTLSCEQNLNHDAMYWYRQDPGQGLRLIYYSQIVNDFQKGDIAEGYSVSREKKESFPLTVTSAQKNPTAFYLCASRPRTGAVAGELFFGEGSRLTVL.

The chain links TRBV5-6 to TRBJ2-2; 9 bases line up with TRBD1. Germline V gives CDR1 SGHDT, CDR2 YYEEEE. V lost 0 bases to trimming and J lost 6 bases; unmatched junction nucleotides: 3. The CDR3 has 15 residues. In DNA form, the CDR3 reads TGTGCCAGCAGCTTGGTAGGGACAGGGTCCGGGGAGCTGTTTTTT. It translates to CASSLVGTGSGELFF.